This T cell receptor (beta chain) was retrieved from a study of CD8 T cells in ankylosing spondylitis. Libraries of TCR beta came from quantitative 5'-RACE with molecular barcodes. Via MiXCR, TCRdb re-called the 5' RACE reads, giving one row per CDR3 protein. Of about 150,000 distinct CDR3 sequences in the sample, approximately 7.3% were seen once. To note about this clonotype: Its target is unknown.

General observations from the study: Reported data indicate significant enrichment of disease-linked clones within matched ankylosing spondylitis synovial fluid. Typical of ankylosing spondylitis blood, it appeared, was a TCR beta motif of under 10 highly homologous variants. Existing reports had already noted some motif variants in reactive arthritis synovial fluid and blood.

Trimming pared 6 bases from V and 0 bases from J, leaving 15 bases between. The CDR3 totals 16 residues. Looked up from germline, CDR1 is KGHSH and CDR2 is LQKENI. J is TRBJ2-1 and V is TRBV18; a possible D gene is TRBD2 (7 bases). The sample comprised blood, either unsorted or a sorted T cell fraction (not recorded which). The clonotype originates from a female donor with ankylosing spondylitis or in good health (not recorded which). CDR3: CASSQGGGSSYNEQFF. The CDR3 DNA is TGTGCCAGCTCCCAAGGGGGGGGGAGCTCCTACAATGAGCAGTTCTTC.